The clone carrying this TCR beta chain has just a few counts. The data stem from a study of shared clonotypes between healthy human individuals. TCRdb's table, derived via immunoSEQ multiplex PCR, lists solely in-frame clones and lacks some. This sample has 950,000 to 1,100,000 clones, with around 78% found just once. The CDR3 spans 15 residues. Trimming cost V 5 bases and J 3 bases; bases outside gene matches: 4. Germline lookup yields CDR1 MNHNY and CDR2 SVGAGI (reference sequence). V and J are TRBV6-6 and TRBJ2-7, with 13 bases aligning to TRBD2. Sample: memory CD4+ T cells from PBMCs. Subset: CD45RA-negative fraction. The origin of this receptor is a man between 18 and 35 years old in good health. Some clones in this sample may be carry-over from other donors' samples. The CDR3 region has the DNA TGTGCCAGCAGTGCAAGGACTAGCGGGAGCTACGAGCAGTACTTC. Its protein is CASSARTSGSYEQYF.